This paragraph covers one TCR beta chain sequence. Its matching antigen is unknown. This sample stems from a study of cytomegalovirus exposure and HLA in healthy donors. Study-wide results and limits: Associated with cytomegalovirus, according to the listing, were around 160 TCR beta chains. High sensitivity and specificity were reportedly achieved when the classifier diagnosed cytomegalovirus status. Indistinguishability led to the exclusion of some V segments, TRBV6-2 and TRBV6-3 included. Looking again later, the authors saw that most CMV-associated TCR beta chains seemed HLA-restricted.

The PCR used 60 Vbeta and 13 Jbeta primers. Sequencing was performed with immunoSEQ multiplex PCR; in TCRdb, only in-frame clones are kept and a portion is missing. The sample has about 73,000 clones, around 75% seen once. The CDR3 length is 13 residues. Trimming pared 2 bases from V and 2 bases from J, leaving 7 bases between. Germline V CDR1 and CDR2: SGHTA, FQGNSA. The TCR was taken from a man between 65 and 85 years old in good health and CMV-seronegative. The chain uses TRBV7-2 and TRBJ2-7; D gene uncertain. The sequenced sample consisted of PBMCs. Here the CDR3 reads CASSLNIAYEQYF. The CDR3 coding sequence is TGTGCCAGCAGCTTAAATATCGCCTACGAGCAGTACTTC.